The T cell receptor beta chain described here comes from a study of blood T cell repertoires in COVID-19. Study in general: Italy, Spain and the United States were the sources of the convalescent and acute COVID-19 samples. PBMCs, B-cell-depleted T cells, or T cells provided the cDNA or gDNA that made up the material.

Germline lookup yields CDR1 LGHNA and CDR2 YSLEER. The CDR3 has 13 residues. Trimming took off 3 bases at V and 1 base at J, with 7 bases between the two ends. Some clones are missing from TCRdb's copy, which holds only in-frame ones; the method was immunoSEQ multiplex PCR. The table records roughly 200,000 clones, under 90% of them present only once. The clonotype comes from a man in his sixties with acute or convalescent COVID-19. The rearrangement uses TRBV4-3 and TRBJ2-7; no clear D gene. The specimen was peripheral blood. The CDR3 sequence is CASSHGRSYEQYF. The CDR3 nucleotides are TGCGCCAGCAGCCATGGCAGATCCTACGAGCAGTACTTC.